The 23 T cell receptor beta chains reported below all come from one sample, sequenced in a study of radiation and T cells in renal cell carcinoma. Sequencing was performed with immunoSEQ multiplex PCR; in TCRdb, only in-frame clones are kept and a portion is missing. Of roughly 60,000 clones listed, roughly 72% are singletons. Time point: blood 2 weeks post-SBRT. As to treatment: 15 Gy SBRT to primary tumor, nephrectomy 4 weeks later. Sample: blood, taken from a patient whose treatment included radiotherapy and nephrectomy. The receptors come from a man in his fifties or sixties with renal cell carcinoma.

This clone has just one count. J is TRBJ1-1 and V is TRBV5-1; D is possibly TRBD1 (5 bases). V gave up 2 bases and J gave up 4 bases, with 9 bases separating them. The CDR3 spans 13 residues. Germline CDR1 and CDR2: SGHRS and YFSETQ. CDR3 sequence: CASSFRTSTEAFF. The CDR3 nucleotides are TGCGCCAGCAGCTTTAGGACATCCACTGAAGCTTTCTTT.

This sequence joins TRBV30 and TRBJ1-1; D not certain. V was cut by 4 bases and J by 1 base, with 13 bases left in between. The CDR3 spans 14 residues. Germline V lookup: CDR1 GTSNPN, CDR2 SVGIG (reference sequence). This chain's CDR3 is CAWNFWERNTEAFF. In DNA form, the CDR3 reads TGTGCCTGGAATTTCTGGGAAAGGAACACTGAAGCTTTCTTT.

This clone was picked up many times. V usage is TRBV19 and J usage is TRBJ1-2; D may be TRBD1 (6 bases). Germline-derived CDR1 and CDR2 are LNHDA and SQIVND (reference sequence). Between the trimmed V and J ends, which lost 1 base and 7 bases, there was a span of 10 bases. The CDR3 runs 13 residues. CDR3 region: CASSIAQGSGYTF. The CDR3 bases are TGTGCCAGTAGTATAGCACAGGGATCTGGCTACACCTTC.

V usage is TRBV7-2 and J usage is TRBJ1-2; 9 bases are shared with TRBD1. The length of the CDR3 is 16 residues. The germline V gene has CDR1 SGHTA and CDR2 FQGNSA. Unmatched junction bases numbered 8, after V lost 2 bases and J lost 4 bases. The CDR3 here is CASSLSTGGWSYGYTF. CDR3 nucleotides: TGTGCCAGCAGCTTAAGCACAGGGGGCTGGAGCTATGGCTACACCTTC.

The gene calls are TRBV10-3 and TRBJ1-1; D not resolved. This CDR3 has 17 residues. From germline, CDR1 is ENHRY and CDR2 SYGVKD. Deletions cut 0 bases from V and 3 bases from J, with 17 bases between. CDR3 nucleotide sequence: TGTGCCATCAGTGAGTCGTCGGGAGGACGGGAGGACACTGAAGCTTTCTTT. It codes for CAISESSGGREDTEAFF.

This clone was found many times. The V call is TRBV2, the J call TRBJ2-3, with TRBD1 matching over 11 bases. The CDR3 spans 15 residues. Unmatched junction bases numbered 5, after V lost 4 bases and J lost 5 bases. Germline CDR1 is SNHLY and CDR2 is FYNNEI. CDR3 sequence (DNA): TGTGCCAGCAGTGGGACAGGGGGCTATAGAGATACGCAGTATTTT. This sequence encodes CASSGTGGYRDTQYF.

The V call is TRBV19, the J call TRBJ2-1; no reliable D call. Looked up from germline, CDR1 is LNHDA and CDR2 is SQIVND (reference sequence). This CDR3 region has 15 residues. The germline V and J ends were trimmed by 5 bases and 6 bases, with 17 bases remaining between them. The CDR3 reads CASSLFSVGLNEQFF. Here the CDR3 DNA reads TGTGCCAGTAGTTTGTTTAGTGTGGGCCTCAATGAGCAGTTCTTC.

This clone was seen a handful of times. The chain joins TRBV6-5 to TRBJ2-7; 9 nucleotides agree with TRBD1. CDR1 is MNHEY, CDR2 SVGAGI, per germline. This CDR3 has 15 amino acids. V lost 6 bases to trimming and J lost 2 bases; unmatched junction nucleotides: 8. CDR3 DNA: TGTGCCAGCAGAAGATCGGGACAGGGAACCTACGAGCAGTACTTC. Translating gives CASRRSGQGTYEQYF.

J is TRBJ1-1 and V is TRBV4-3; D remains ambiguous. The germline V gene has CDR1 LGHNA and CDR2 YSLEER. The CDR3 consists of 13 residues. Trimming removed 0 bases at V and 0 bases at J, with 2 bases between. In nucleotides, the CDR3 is TGCGCCAGCAGCCAAGAACTGAACACTGAAGCTTTCTTT. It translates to CASSQELNTEAFF.

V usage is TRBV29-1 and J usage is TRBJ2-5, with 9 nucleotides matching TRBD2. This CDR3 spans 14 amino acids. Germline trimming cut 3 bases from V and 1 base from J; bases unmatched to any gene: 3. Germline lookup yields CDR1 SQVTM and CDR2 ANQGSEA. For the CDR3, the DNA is TGCAGCGTTGAGGGCGGGAGGGCCCAAGAGACCCAGTACTTC. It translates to CSVEGGRAQETQYF. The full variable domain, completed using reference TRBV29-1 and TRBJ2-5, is SAVISQKPSRDICQRGTSLTIQCQVDSQVTMMFWYRQQPGQSLTLIATANQGSEATYESGFVIDKFPISRPNLTFSTLTVSNMSPEDSSIYLCSVEGGRAQETQYFGPGTRLLVL.

The CDR3, as DNA: TGTGCCAGCTACAGGGTGAACACTGAAGCTTTCTTT. This sequence encodes CASYRVNTEAFF. The rearrangement links TRBV7-8 to TRBJ1-1; tentative D call: TRBD1 (6 bases). The CDR3 has 12 amino acids. Trimming cost V 8 bases and J 0 bases, with 7 bases left between them. Germline V gives CDR1 SGHVS, CDR2 FQNEAQ. The full variable domain, completed using reference TRBV7-8 and TRBJ1-1, is GAGVSQSPRYKVAKRGQDVALRCDPISGHVSLFWYQQALGQGPEFLTYFQNEAQLDKSGLPSDRFFAERPEGSVSTLKIQRTQQEDSAVYLCASYRVNTEAFFGQGTRLTVV.

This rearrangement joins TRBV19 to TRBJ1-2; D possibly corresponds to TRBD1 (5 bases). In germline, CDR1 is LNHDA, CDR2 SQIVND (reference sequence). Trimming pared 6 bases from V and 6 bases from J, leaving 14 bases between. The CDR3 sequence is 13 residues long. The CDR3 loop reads CASRPLGHHGYTF. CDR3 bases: TGTGCCAGTAGGCCACTGGGGCACCATGGCTACACCTTC.

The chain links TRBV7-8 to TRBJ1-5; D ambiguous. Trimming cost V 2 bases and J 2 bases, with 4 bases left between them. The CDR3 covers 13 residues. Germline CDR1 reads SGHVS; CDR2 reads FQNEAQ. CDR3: CASSLQGNQPQHF. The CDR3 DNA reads TGTGCCAGCAGCTTACAGGGCAATCAGCCCCAGCATTTT. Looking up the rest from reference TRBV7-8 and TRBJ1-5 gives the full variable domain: GAGVSQSPRYKVAKRGQDVALRCDPISGHVSLFWYQQALGQGPEFLTYFQNEAQLDKSGLPSDRFFAERPEGSVSTLKIQRTQQEDSAVYLCASSLQGNQPQHFGDGTRLSIL.

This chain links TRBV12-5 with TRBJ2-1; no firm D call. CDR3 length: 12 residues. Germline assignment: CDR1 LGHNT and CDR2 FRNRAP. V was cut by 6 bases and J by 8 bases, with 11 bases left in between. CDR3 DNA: TGTGCTAGTGGCCCGAGTTGGGATGAGCAGTTCTTC. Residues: CASGPSWDEQFF.

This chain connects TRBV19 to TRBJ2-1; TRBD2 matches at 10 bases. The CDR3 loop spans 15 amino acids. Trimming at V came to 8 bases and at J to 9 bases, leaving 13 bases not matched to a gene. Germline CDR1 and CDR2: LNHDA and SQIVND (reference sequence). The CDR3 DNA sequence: TGTGCCAGTGCGACTTTCAGCGGGGGGGCAGCTGAGCAGTTCTTC. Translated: CASATFSGGAAEQFF.

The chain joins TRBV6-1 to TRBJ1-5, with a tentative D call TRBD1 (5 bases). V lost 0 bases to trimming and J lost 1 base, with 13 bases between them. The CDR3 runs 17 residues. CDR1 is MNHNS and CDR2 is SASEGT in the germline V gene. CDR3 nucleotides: TGTGCCAGCAGTGAAGCGCAGGGTAAAGGGAGCAATCAGCCCCAGCATTTT. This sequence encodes CASSEAQGKGSNQPQHF.

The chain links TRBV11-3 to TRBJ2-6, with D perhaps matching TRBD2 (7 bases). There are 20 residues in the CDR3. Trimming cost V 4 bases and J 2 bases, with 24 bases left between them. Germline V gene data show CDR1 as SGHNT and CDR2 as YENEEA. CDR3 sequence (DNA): TGTGCCAGCAGCTCCGGGACTCTAGGGGGGGACCGAACTGGGGCCAACGTCCTGACTTTC. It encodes CASSSGTLGGDRTGANVLTF.

DNA of the CDR3: TGTGCCAGCAGTGAGTTAGTGAACACTGAAGCTTTCTTT. Protein sequence: CASSELVNTEAFF. The V call is TRBV2, the J call TRBJ1-1; D gene ambiguous. Germline V CDR1 and CDR2: SNHLY, FYNNEI. The CDR3 spans 13 residues. The germline V and J ends were trimmed by 3 bases and 0 bases, with 5 bases remaining between them.

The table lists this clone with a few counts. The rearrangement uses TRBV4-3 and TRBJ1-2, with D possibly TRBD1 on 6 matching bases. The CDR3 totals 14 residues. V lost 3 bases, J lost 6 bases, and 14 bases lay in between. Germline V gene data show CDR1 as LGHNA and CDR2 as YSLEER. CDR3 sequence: CASSQDWRQDGYTF. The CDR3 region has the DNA TGCGCCAGCAGCCAGGATTGGAGACAGGATGGCTACACCTTC.

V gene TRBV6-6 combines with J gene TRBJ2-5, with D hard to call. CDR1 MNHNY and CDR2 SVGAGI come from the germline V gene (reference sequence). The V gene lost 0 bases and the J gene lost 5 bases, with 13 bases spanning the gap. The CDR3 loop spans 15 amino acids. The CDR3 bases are TGTGCCAGCAGTTACTCGTTCCAGGCGACGGAGACCCAGTACTTC. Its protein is CASSYSFQATETQYF.

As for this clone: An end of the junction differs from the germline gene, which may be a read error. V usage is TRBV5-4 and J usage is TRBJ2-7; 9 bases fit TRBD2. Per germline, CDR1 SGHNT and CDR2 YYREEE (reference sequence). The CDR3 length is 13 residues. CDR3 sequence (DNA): TGTGCCACCAGCTCTAGCGGGGTCGACGAGCAGTACTTC. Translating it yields CATSSSGVDEQYF.

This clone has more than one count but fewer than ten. CDR3: CASSLSRQIHTEAFF. The CDR3 bases are TGTGCCAGCAGTTTATCGAGGCAGATCCACACTGAAGCTTTCTTT. This rearrangement joins TRBV27 to TRBJ1-1; no clear D. V lost 0 bases and J 3 bases, leaving 11 bases between the germline ends. CDR3 length: 15 residues. Germline V CDR1 and CDR2: MNHEY, SMNVEV (reference sequence).

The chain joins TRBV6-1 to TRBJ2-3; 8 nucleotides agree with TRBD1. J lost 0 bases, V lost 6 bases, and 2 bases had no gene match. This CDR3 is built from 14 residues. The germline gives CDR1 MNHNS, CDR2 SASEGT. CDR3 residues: CASSDRGSTDTQYF. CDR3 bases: TGTGCCAGCAGCGACAGGGGAAGCACAGATACGCAGTATTTT.